Below, one T cell receptor beta chain is given with its context. Its antigen target is currently unknown. There are no base qualities to consult, and no much larger clone falls within one base. These data originate in a study of control samples from healthy donors and cancer patients (TCRdb year 2020). Trimming takes 3 bases off V and 5 bases off J; junction bases not matched to a gene: 6. Spanning cysteine to phenylalanine, the CDR3 consists of 14 amino acids. Solely the CDR3 DNA is kept, with 42 bases framed from the first base. As encoded in the germline V gene, CDR1 is SGHRS while CDR2 is YFSETQ. The protocol used for the library was the immunoSEQ multiplex PCR assay. In its TCRdb copy, this immuneACCESS table keeps in-frame sequences only and misses some clones. Where compared with another copy, unresolved V genes explain less than half of these, and the others have no known cause. Here the sample has about 150,000 clones; 89% occur a single time. Jointly, the top ten make up 4.9% of the sample.

The clonotype was recovered from a man aged 30-40 years in good health. Input material: blood. The V gene is TRBV5-1 and the J gene is TRBJ1-1, with 8 central nucleotides matching TRBD1. CDR3 protein: CASSWTGLRTEAFF. The DNA sequence is TGCGCCAGCAGCTGGACAGGGTTGAGGACTGAAGCTTTCTTT.